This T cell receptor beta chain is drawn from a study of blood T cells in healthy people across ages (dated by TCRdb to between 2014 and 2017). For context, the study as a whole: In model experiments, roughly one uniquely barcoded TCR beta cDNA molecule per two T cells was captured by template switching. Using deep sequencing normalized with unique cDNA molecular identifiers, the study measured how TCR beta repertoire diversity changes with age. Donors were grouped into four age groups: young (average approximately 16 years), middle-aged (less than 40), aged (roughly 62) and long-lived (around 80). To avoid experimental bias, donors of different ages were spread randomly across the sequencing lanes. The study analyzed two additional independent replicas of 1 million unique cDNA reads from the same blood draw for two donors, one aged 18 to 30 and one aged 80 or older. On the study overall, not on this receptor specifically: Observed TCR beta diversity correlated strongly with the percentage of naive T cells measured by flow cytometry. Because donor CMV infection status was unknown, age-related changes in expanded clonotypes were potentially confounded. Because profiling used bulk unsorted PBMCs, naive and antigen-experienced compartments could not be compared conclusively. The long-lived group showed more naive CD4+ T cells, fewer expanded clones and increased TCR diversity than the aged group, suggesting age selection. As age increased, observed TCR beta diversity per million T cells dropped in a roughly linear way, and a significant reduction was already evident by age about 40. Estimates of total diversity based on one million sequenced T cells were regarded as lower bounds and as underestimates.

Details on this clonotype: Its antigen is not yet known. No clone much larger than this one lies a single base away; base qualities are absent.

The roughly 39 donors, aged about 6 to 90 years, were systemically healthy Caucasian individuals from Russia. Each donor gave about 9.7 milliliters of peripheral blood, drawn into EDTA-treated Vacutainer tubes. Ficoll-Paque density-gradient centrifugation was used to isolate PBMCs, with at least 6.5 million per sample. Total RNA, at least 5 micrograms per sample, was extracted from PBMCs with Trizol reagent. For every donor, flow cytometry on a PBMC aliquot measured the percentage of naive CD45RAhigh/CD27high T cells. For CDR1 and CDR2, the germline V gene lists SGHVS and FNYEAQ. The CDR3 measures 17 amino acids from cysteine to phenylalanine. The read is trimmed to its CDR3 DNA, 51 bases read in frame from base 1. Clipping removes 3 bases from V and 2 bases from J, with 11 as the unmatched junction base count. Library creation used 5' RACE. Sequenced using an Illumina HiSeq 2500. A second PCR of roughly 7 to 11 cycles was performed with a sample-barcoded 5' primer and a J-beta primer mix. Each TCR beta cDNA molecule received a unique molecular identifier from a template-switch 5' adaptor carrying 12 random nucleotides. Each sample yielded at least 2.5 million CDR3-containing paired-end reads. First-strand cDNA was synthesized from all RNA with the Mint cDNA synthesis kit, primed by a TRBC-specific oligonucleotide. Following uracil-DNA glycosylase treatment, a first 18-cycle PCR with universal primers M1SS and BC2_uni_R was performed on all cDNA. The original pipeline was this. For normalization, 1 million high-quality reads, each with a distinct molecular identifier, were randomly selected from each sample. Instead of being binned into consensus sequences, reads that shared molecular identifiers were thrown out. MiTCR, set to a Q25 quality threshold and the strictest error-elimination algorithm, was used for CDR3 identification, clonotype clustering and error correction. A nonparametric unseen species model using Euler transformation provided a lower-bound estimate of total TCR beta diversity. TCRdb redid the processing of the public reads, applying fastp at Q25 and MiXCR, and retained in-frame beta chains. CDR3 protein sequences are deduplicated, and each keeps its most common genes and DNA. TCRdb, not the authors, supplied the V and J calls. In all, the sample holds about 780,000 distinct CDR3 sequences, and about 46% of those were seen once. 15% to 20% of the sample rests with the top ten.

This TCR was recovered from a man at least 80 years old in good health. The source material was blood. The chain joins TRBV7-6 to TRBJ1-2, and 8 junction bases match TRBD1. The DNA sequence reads TGTGCCAGCAGCTTGGACCTGGGGACAGGCCGGAACTATGGCTACACCTTC. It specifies CASSLDLGTGRNYGYTF.